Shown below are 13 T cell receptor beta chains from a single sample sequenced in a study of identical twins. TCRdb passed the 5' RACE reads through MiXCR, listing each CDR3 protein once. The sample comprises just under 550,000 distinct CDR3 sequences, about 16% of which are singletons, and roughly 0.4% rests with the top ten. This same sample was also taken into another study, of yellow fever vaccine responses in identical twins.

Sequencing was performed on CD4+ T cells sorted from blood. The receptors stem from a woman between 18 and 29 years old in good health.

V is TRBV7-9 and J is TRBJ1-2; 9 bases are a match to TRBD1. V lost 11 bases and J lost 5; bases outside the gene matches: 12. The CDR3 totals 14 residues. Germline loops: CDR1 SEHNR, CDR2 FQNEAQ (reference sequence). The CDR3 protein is CAQPGTGLSYGYTF. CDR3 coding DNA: TGTGCCCAACCCGGGACAGGGTTATCGTATGGCTACACCTTC.

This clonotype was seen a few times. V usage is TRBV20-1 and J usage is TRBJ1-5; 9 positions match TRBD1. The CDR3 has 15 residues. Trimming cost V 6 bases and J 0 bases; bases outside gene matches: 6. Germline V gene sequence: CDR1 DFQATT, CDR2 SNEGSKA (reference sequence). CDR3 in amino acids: CSARQGGFSNQPQHF. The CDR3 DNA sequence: TGCAGTGCAAGACAGGGGGGGTTTAGCAATCAGCCCCAGCATTTT.

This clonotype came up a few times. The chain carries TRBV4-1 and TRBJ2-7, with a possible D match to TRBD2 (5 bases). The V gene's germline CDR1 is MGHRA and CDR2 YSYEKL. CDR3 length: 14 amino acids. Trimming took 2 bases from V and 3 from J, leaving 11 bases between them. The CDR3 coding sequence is TGCGCCAGCAGCCAATACCACGGGGACTACGAGCAGTACTTC. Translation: CASSQYHGDYEQYF.

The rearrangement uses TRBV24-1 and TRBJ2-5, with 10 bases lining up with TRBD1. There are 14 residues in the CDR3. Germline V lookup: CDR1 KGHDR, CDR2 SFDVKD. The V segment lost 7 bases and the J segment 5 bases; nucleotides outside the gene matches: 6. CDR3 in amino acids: CATRGQGGGETQYF. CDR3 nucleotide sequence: TGTGCCACCAGAGGACAGGGGGGAGGCGAGACCCAGTACTTC.

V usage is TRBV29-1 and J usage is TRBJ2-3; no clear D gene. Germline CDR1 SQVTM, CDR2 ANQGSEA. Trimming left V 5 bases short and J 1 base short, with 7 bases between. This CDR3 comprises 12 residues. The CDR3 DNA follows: TGCAGCGTTAAGGACGGCACAGATACGCAGTATTTT. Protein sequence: CSVKDGTDTQYF.

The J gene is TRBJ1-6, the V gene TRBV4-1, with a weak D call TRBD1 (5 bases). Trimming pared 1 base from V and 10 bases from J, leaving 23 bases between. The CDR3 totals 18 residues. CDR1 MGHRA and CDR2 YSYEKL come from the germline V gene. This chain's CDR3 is CASSQGTEQTRVRSPLHF. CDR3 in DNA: TGCGCCAGCAGCCAAGGGACCGAACAGACCAGGGTTCGATCACCCCTCCACTTT.

CDR3 coding DNA: TGTGCCAGCAGCTTACTAGCGGGGGGAGGGAAGACCCAGTACTTC. Amino acids: CASSLLAGGGKTQYF. This rearrangement joins TRBV11-2 to TRBJ2-5; 11 bases agree with TRBD2. CDR1 SGHAT and CDR2 FQNNGV come from the germline V gene. There are 15 residues in the CDR3. J was trimmed by 6 bases and V by 2 bases; bases with no gene match: 5. The full variable domain, its missing parts supplied by reference TRBV11-2 and TRBJ2-5, is EAGVAQSPRYKIIEKRQSVAFWCNPISGHATLYWYQQILGQGPKLLIQFQNNGVVDDSQLPKDRFSAERLKGVDSTLKIQPAKLEDSAVYLCASSLLAGGGKTQYFGPGTRLLVL.

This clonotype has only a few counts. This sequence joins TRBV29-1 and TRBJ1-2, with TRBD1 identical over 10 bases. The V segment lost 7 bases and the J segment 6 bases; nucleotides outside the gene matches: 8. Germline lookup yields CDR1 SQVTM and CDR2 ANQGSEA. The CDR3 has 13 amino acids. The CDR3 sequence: CSARSGTGDGYTF. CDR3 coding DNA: TGCAGCGCTAGATCCGGGACAGGGGATGGCTACACCTTC.

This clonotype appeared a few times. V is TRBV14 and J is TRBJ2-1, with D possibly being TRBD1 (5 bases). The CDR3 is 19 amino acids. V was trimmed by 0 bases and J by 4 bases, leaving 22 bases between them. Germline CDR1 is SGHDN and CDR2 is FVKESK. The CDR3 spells CASSQDLMGPQVGYNEQFF. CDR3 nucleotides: TGTGCCAGCAGCCAAGACTTGATGGGGCCACAGGTTGGATACAATGAGCAGTTCTTC. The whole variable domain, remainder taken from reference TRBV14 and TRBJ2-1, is EAGVTQFPSHSVIEKGQTVTLRCDPISGHDNLYWYRRVMGKEIKFLLHFVKESKQDESGMPNNRFLAERTGGTYSTLKVQPAELEDSGVYFCASSQDLMGPQVGYNEQFFGPGTRLTVL.

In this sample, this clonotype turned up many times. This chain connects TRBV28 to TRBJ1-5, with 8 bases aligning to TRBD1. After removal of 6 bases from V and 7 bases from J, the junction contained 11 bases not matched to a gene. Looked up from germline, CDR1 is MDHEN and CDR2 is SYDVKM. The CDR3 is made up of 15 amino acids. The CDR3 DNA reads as TGTGCCAGCAGCAACCCAGGGGGCTTGGGGCAGCCCCAGCATTTT. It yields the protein CASSNPGGLGQPQHF.

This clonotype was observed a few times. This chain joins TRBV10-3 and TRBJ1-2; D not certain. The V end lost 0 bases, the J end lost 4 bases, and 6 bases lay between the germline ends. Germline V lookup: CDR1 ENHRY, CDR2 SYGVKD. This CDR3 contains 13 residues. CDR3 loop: CAISESSTYGYTF. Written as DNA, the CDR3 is TGTGCCATCAGTGAGTCATCTACCTATGGCTACACCTTC.

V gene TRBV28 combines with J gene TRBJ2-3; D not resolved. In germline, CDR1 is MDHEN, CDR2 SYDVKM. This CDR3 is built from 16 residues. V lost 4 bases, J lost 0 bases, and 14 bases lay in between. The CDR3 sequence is CASSSPAGSSTDTQYF. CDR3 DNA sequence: TGTGCCAGCAGTTCCCCGGCAGGCTCTAGCACAGATACGCAGTATTTT.

The CDR3 sequence: CASSYSDPGLAGVYNEQFF. The CDR3 DNA reads as TGTGCCAGCAGTTACTCGGACCCTGGACTAGCGGGAGTTTACAATGAGCAGTTCTTC. V and J are TRBV6-5 and TRBJ2-1, with 13 bases fitting TRBD2. Trimming at V came to 0 bases and at J to 4 bases, leaving 9 bases not matched to a gene. The CDR3 loop spans 19 amino acids. Germline values: CDR1 MNHEY, CDR2 SVGAGI.